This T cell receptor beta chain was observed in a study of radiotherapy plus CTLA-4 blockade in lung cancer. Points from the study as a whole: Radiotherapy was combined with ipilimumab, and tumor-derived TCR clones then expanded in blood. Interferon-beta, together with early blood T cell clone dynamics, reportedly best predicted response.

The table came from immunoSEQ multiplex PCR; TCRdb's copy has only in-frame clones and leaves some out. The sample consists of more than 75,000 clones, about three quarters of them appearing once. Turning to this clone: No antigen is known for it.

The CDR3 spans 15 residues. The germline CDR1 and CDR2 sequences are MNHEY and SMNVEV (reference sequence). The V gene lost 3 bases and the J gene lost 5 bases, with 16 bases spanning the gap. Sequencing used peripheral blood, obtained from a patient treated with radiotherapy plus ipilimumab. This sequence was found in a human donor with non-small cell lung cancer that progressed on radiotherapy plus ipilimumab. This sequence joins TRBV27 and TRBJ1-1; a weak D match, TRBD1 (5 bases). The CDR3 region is CASSFTTPGITEAFF. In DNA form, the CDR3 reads TGTGCCAGCAGTTTTACTACCCCAGGGATAACTGAAGCTTTCTTT.